Described below is a single T cell receptor beta chain sequence and its context. The data originate from a study of blood T cell repertoires in COVID-19. Study-wide background: From the United States, Italy and Spain came samples of acute and convalescent COVID-19. PBMCs, B-cell-depleted T cells, or T cells provided the cDNA or gDNA that made up the material.

Patients at the Seattle site were enrolled during active infection and followed longitudinally. Germline loops: CDR1 LNHDA, CDR2 SQIVND (reference sequence). The CDR3 runs 13 residues. The V segment lost 5 bases and the J segment 5 bases; nucleotides outside the gene matches: 5. Here immunoSEQ multiplex PCR was the method, and the copy in TCRdb shows in-frame clones only, minus some. This table has fewer than 200,000 clones, about 86% appearing once. This clonotype was obtained from a woman aged 70 to 79 with COVID-19, enrolled during active disease. J is TRBJ2-7 and V is TRBV19, with 8 bases aligning to TRBD1. Sequenced input: peripheral blood. The CDR3 protein is CASSEGQGDEQYF. Written as DNA, the CDR3 is TGTGCCAGTAGTGAAGGACAGGGCGACGAGCAGTACTTC.